Shown below are 28 T cell receptor beta chains from a single sample sequenced in a study of beta chain features in type 1 diabetes. Study-level findings and limits: In all four CD4+ subsets, TCRB CDR3 length was significantly, moderately reduced in type 1 diabetes.

These receptors' targets are unknown. The sequenced template was cDNA made from the entire isolated RNA. The protocol was immunoSEQ multiplex PCR, while the TCRdb copy is restricted to in-frame clones and leaves out a portion. The data show about 170,000 clones, with around 7.8% seen just once and about 0.95% held by the top ten. Sequences were obtained from central memory CD4+ T cells from blood. Receptors were obtained from a middle-aged woman with type 1 diabetes.

V usage is TRBV4-3 and J usage is TRBJ1-2; D is undetermined. The CDR3 spans 13 residues. Germline lookup yields CDR1 LGHNA and CDR2 YSLEER. Between the trimmed V and J ends, which lost 0 bases and 6 bases, there was a span of 8 bases. This chain's CDR3 is CASSQDPANGYTF. The CDR3 DNA sequence: TGCGCCAGCAGCCAAGATCCCGCGAATGGCTACACCTTC.

The rearrangement uses TRBV18 and TRBJ2-1; 8 positions agree with TRBD2. The CDR3 runs 15 residues. The germline CDR1 and CDR2 sequences are KGHSH and LQKENI. Trimming at V came to 2 bases and at J to 8 bases, leaving 8 bases not matched to a gene. As DNA, the CDR3 is TGTGCCAGCTCACCATACCGACGGGAGGGCGATGAGCAGTTCTTC. As protein: CASSPYRREGDEQFF.

This clone was observed many times. A junction end diverges from the germline sequence, so it may reflect a read error. CDR3 nucleotide sequence: TGTGCCACCAGTACTCGAACGAACACCGGGGAGCTGTTTTTT. Translation gives CATSTRTNTGELFF. The chain carries TRBV6-5 and TRBJ2-2, with D unresolved. The CDR3 is made up of 14 amino acids. CDR1 and CDR2 from the germline V gene are MNHEY and SVGAGI.

J is TRBJ2-7 and V is TRBV29-1; perhaps TRBD1 as D (7 bases). Trimming removed 1 base from V and 5 bases from J, with 12 bases in between. The CDR3 length is 13 residues. The germline gives CDR1 SQVTM, CDR2 ANQGSEA. In DNA, the CDR3 is TGCAGCGTTGAAGCAGGGGGGAAGAACGAGCAGTACTTC. Translating it yields CSVEAGGKNEQYF.

Only a few counts were recorded for this clone. The V gene is TRBV9, the J gene TRBJ2-2; 9 positions agree with TRBD2. Germline CDR1 is SGDLS and CDR2 is YYNGEE. There are 15 residues in the CDR3. J lost 11 bases, V lost 0 bases, and 8 bases had no gene match. The CDR3 DNA reads TGTGCCAGCAGCGTAGGAAGTAGCGGGAGAGGAGAGCTGTTTTTT. This codes for CASSVGSSGRGELFF.

V and J are TRBV19 and TRBJ2-7, with 13 bases matching TRBD2. The CDR3 is 16 residues long. Germline trimming cut 6 bases from V and 2 bases from J; bases unmatched to any gene: 7. Looked up from germline, CDR1 is LNHDA and CDR2 is SQIVND (reference sequence). CDR3 protein: CASSPMGTSGAYEQYF. CDR3 nucleotide sequence: TGTGCCAGTAGCCCCATGGGGACTAGCGGGGCCTACGAGCAGTACTTC.

The chain carries TRBV6-5 and TRBJ1-2, with 7 bases identical to TRBD1. The CDR3 loop spans 16 amino acids. The V segment lost 0 bases and the J segment 1 base; nucleotides outside the gene matches: 5. Germline CDR1 and CDR2: MNHEY and SVGAGI. The CDR3, as DNA: TGTGCCAGCAGTTACTCGAAGCAGGGGGATAACTATGGCTACACCTTC. Encoded protein: CASSYSKQGDNYGYTF.

This clone was counted between two and nine times. The same CDR3 arises from other DNA sequences in this sample as well. The chain employs TRBV5-1 and TRBJ1-6; TRBD1 agrees at 7 bases. Germline CDR1 reads SGHRS; CDR2 reads YFSETQ. CDR3 length equals 16 residues. V gave up 0 bases and J gave up 3 bases; unmatched junction bases: 3. CDR3 sequence (DNA): TGCGCCAGCAGCTTGGGAGGGGACAGCTATAATTCACCCCTCCACTTT. This codes for CASSLGGDSYNSPLHF.

This chain connects TRBV2 to TRBJ1-2; 12 positions match TRBD1. The CDR3 covers 16 residues. From germline, CDR1 is SNHLY and CDR2 FYNNEI. The V gene end was trimmed by 7 bases and the J gene end by 7 bases; junction bases not matched to a gene: 13. CDR3 residues: CASTSTGTGGYLGYTF. The CDR3 DNA is TGTGCCAGCACTTCGACTGGGACAGGGGGCTATCTTGGCTACACCTTC.

This clone was counted only a few times. The CDR3 nucleotides read TGTGCCAGCAGCTTCGGGACTAGCGGGTGGGAGACCCAGTACTTC. Protein sequence: CASSFGTSGWETQYF. This sequence joins TRBV7-2 and TRBJ2-5, with 12 bases that match TRBD2. This CDR3 is 15 amino acids long. In germline, CDR1 is SGHTA, CDR2 FQGNSA. V gave up 3 bases and J gave up 5 bases; unmatched junction bases: 4.

This chain uses TRBV6-6 with TRBJ1-5; D is uncertain. Germline V lookup: CDR1 MNHNY, CDR2 SVGAGI (reference sequence). The ends were cut back, 0 bases at V and 3 bases at J, with 3 bases in the middle. The CDR3 totals 13 residues. In DNA, the CDR3 is TGTGCCAGCAGTTACTCCTACAATCAGCCCCAGCATTTT. It codes for CASSYSYNQPQHF.

This clone was counted only a few times. The genes are TRBV30 and TRBJ1-2; D unclear. V was clipped by 3 bases and J by 0 bases, with 11 bases between them. The CDR3 contains 14 residues. Germline V gene data show CDR1 as GTSNPN and CDR2 as SVGIG (reference sequence). CDR3 DNA: TGTGCCTGGAGCCGCGAGGCCGCTAACTATGGCTACACCTTC. Amino acid sequence: CAWSREAANYGYTF. Variable domain in full (rest from reference TRBV30 and TRBJ1-2): SQTIHQWPATLVQPVGSPLSLECTVEGTSNPNLYWYRQAAGRGLQLLFYSVGIGQISSEVPQNLSASRPQDRQFILSSKKLLLSDSGFYLCAWSREAANYGYTFGSGTRLTVV.

This clone has a handful of counts. The CDR3 region has the DNA TGTGCCATCATCGGTGCGGGGGCTATCCCCCTGAGGGGGGCCAACGTCCTGACTTTC. This translates into CAIIGAGAIPLRGANVLTF. The J gene is TRBJ2-6, the V gene TRBV10-3; tentative D call: TRBD2 (7 bases). The CDR3 is 19 residues long. Trimming pared 7 bases from V and 4 bases from J, leaving 26 bases between. From germline, CDR1 is ENHRY and CDR2 SYGVKD.

CDR3 region: CASSSLDRAPNQPQHF. DNA for the CDR3: TGTGCCAGCAGTTCCCTCGACAGGGCCCCCAATCAGCCCCAGCATTTT. This chain connects TRBV6-5 to TRBJ1-5; 7 nucleotides line up with TRBD1. The CDR3 has 16 residues. Germline CDR1 is MNHEY and CDR2 is SVGAGI. Losses at the gene ends were 4 bases for V and 3 bases for J; bases not matched to a gene: 9.

This clone was counted a few times. The chain uses TRBV7-3 and TRBJ2-1, with TRBD2 matching over 8 bases. The V and J ends lost 5 bases and 0 bases, in that order; junction bases with no gene match: 9. Germline V gives CDR1 SGHTA, CDR2 FQGTGA. The CDR3 runs 17 residues. The CDR3 here is CASSRVGGGSSYNEQFF. The CDR3 DNA is TGTGCCAGCAGCCGCGTCGGGGGGGGAAGCTCCTACAATGAGCAGTTCTTC.

The chain uses TRBV7-2 and TRBJ2-7; 9 bases match TRBD2. Germline CDR1 and CDR2: SGHTA and FQGNSA. V shed 3 bases, J shed 7 bases, and the junction held 10 bases outside the gene matches. The CDR3 sequence is 15 residues long. CDR3 residues: CASSFNSGRPGEQYF. CDR3 DNA sequence: TGTGCCAGCAGCTTTAACAGCGGGAGGCCGGGGGAGCAGTACTTC. The entire variable domain, with the rest obtained from reference TRBV7-2 and TRBJ2-7, is as follows: GAGVSQSPSNKVTEKGKDVELRCDPISGHTALYWYRQSLGQGLEFLIYFQGNSAPDKSGLPSDRFSAERTGGSVSTLTIQRTQQEDSAVYLCASSFNSGRPGEQYFGPGTRLTVT.

This clone was observed once. The rearrangement links TRBV11-2 to TRBJ2-5, with D tentatively TRBD2 (7 bases). The CDR3 runs 16 residues. CDR1 and CDR2 (germline): SGHAT, FQNNGV. Trimming left V 4 bases short and J 4 bases short, with 19 bases between. The CDR3 here is CASSSRRGRGGETQYF. The CDR3 DNA follows: TGTGCCAGCAGCTCACGGCGCGGGAGAGGGGGAGAGACCCAGTACTTC.

This clone appeared a few times. This rearrangement joins TRBV27 to TRBJ1-5; possibly TRBD1 for D (6 bases). The CDR3 covers 13 residues. With 6 bases removed from V and 4 bases from J, the gap between germline ends came to 10 bases. Germline CDR1 MNHEY, CDR2 SMNVEV (reference sequence). CDR3 sequence (DNA): TGTGCCAGCAGCAAGGACAGAAATCAGCCCCAGCATTTT. Its translation is CASSKDRNQPQHF.

This clone was seen more than once but under ten times. The chain carries TRBV5-5 and TRBJ1-6, with 8 bases lining up with TRBD1. Losses at the gene ends were 0 bases for V and 6 bases for J; bases not matched to a gene: 11. The CDR3 extends over 18 amino acids. Germline loops: CDR1 SGHKS, CDR2 YYEKEE (reference sequence). The CDR3 region has the DNA TGTGCCAGCAGCTTGGAGGGATGGGCGGGACAGGCTAATTCACCCCTCCACTTT. Translation gives CASSLEGWAGQANSPLHF.

The chain uses TRBV4-1 and TRBJ1-1; D perhaps matches TRBD1 (5 bases). V was shortened by 3 bases and J by 1 base, with 12 bases between the two germline ends. The CDR3 has 15 amino acids. In germline, CDR1 is MGHRA, CDR2 YSYEKL. CDR3 in DNA: TGCGCCAGCAGCCAGGGGGGACGGGCGAACACTGAAGCTTTCTTT. Amino acids: CASSQGGRANTEAFF.

This clone turned up a few times. This rearrangement joins TRBV11-2 to TRBJ2-2; D remains ambiguous. Between the trimmed V and J ends, which lost 7 bases and 5 bases, there was a span of 11 bases. CDR3 length: 13 residues. Germline assignment: CDR1 SGHAT and CDR2 FQNNGV. CDR3 coding DNA: TGTGCCAGCAACTTTGTATCGACCGGGGAGCTGTTTTTT. As protein: CASNFVSTGELFF.

This clone has a handful of counts. The chain uses TRBV15 and TRBJ2-2; TRBD2 matches 11 bases. This CDR3 has 17 residues. The germline V gene encodes CDR1 LNHNV and CDR2 YYDKDF (reference sequence). After removal of 1 base from V and 7 bases from J, the junction contained 8 bases not matched to a gene. CDR3 in amino acids: CATSRVVTSGDLGELFF. As DNA, the CDR3 is TGTGCCACCAGCAGAGTTGTGACTAGCGGGGACCTCGGGGAGCTGTTTTTT. The complete variable domain, with remaining parts taken from reference TRBV15 and TRBJ2-2, reads DAMVIQNPRYQVTQFGKPVTLSCSQTLNHNVMYWYQQKSSQAPKLLFHYYDKDFNNEADTPDNFQSRRPNTSFCFLDIRSPGLGDTAMYLCATSRVVTSGDLGELFFGEGSRLTVL.

This clone was seen only a few times. The V gene is TRBV19, the J gene TRBJ2-7; D unclear. The germline gives CDR1 LNHDA, CDR2 SQIVND (reference sequence). This CDR3 region has 14 residues. Trimming shortened V by 5 bases and J by 0 bases, and 11 bases separated the two germline ends. CDR3 in DNA: TGTGCCAGTAGTGTGTCCAGGAACTCCTACGAGCAGTACTTC. This sequence encodes CASSVSRNSYEQYF.

This clone was counted a few times. J is TRBJ2-3 and V is TRBV4-3; TRBD2 might be the D (6 bases). CDR3 size: 17 residues. V dropped 1 base and J dropped 5 bases, with 19 bases sitting between them. Germline V gene sequence: CDR1 LGHNA, CDR2 YSLEER. The CDR3 DNA sequence: TGCGCCAGCAGCCAAGGGAGAGTCGGGAGATATGGAGATACGCAGTATTTT. Translation gives CASSQGRVGRYGDTQYF.

V is TRBV2 and J is TRBJ2-3; 10 bases map to TRBD1. The germline V gene encodes CDR1 SNHLY and CDR2 FYNNEI. This CDR3 has 15 residues. With V trimmed by 4 bases and J by 1 base, 2 bases remained unmatched. This chain's CDR3 is CASSGQGAGTDTQYF. CDR3 bases: TGTGCCAGCAGTGGACAGGGGGCCGGCACAGATACGCAGTATTTT.

The chain couples TRBV7-9 to TRBJ1-5; 7 bases line up with TRBD1. The CDR3 is made up of 15 amino acids. V lost 1 base and J lost 3; bases outside the gene matches: 3. Germline V gene lookup returns CDR1 SEHNR and CDR2 FQNEAQ (reference sequence). The CDR3 reads CASSLGDSANQPQHF. Written as DNA, the CDR3 is TGTGCCAGCAGCTTAGGGGACAGCGCCAATCAGCCCCAGCATTTT.

CDR3 residues: CASSLVHDKNTIYF. In nucleotides, the CDR3 is TGTGCCAGCAGCTTGGTGCACGACAAAAACACCATATATTTT. The V and J genes are TRBV5-4 and TRBJ1-3; no firm D call. Germline lookup yields CDR1 SGHNT and CDR2 YYREEE (reference sequence). Trimming took off 0 bases at V and 6 bases at J, with 10 bases between the two ends. CDR3 size: 14 residues.

The table lists this clone with a few counts. The chain couples TRBV7-2 to TRBJ1-1; no clear D. CDR1 is SGHTA, CDR2 FQGNSA, per germline. The CDR3 sequence is 13 residues long. V was shortened by 6 bases and J by 5 bases, with 13 bases between the two germline ends. This CDR3 reads CASSSSTATEAFF. Written as DNA, the CDR3 is TGTGCCAGCAGTTCCTCAACAGCTACTGAAGCTTTCTTT.